Listed below are T cell receptor beta chains from one sample, sequenced in a study of blood T cells in healthy people across ages. TCRdb processed the 5' RACE reads anew with MiXCR; each CDR3 protein has one entry. The table records 650,000 to 700,000 distinct CDR3 sequences, approximately 52% of them present only once. Sequencing was done on a sample of blood. These receptors were collected from an elderly woman in good health. The CDR3 runs from the conserved cysteine through the conserved F or W. D genes are given only for firm matches. Clone size, where shown, is once, few, many, or a class for clones that have expanded.

clone_size | j_call | d_call | v_call | cdr3_nt | cdr3_aa
NA | TRBJ2-1 | TRBD2 | TRBV7-8 | TGTGCCAGCAGCTTACTGCGGGGGGGTAAGTCTGAGCAGTTCTTC | CASSLLRGGKSEQFF
NA | TRBJ1-1 | TRBD1 | TRBV4-1 | TGCGCCAGCAGCCAACCCCGGACAGGGACTGAAGCTTTCTTT | CASSQPRTGTEAFF
few | TRBJ2-4 | TRBD1 | TRBV7-2 | TGTGCCAGCAGCGGGCCACCGGGACAGGGAAAGGGCATTCAGTACTTC | CASSGPPGQGKGIQYF
many | TRBJ2-1 | TRBD2 | TRBV12-3/TRBV12-4 | TGTGCCAGCAGCCGTAGCAGGACGGGAGGGCTCAATGAGCAGTTCTTC | CASSRSRTGGLNEQFF
NA | TRBJ2-5 | NA | TRBV29-1 | TGCAGCGTTGAAGCGGGCCAGTACTTC | CSVEAGQYF
many | TRBJ2-1 | NA | TRBV28 | TGTGCCAGCGGGACGGGGATCTCCTACAATGAGCAGTTCTTC | CASGTGISYNEQFF
once | TRBJ1-2 | NA | TRBV2 | TGTGCCAGCAGTGAACCCCACGCGGGTAGCTATGGCTACACCTTC | CASSEPHAGSYGYTF
NA | TRBJ1-2 | NA | TRBV7-7 | TGTGCTAGCAGCCCCGGATGGGACTATGGCTACACCTTC | CASSPGWDYGYTF
many | TRBJ1-2 | TRBD1 | TRBV20-1 | TGCAGTCCCCAGGGGGCGGCTAACTATGGCTACACCTTC | CSPQGAANYGYTF
NA | TRBJ2-3 | TRBD2 | TRBV7-6 | TGTGCCAGCAGCCCTAAGGAGCGGGGGGGTGTAGATACGCAGTATTTT | CASSPKERGGVDTQYF
NA | TRBJ1-5 | NA | TRBV29-1 | TGCAGCGTTGCCCTTTCACGGACCGCGGGGAATCAGCCCCAGCATTTT | CSVALSRTAGNQPQHF
NA | TRBJ1-4 | NA | TRBV9 | TGTGCCAGCAGCGTAACCGGGACGGCGGCTGAAAAACTGTTTTTT | CASSVTGTAAEKLFF
few | TRBJ2-3 | NA | TRBV28 | TGTGCCAGCAGCGCGCCGGGGGTGGGAGATACGCAGTATTTT | CASSAPGVGDTQYF
NA | TRBJ1-5 | TRBD1 | TRBV6-5 | TGTGCCAGCAGTTATTTATCTGGGACAGCTTATAGCAATCAGCCCCAGCATTTT | CASSYLSGTAYSNQPQHF
few | TRBJ2-7 | TRBD1 | TRBV20-1 | TGCAGTGCTAGAGACGGGACAGGGATCTACGAGCAGTACTTC | CSARDGTGIYEQYF
NA | TRBJ1-5 | NA | TRBV5-1 | TGCGCCAGCAGCTCCCGACCCGATCAGCCCCAGCATTTT | CASSSRPDQPQHF
NA | TRBJ1-5 | NA | TRBV28 | TGTACCAGCAGCCCACCCGGCGGGGGTAAAAATCAGCCCCAGCATTTT | CTSSPPGGGKNQPQHF
NA | TRBJ1-5 | NA | TRBV27 | TGTGCCAGCAGTTTCTCGGACGGACGCAATCAGCCCCAGCATTTT | CASSFSDGRNQPQHF
NA | TRBJ1-3 | NA | TRBV3-1 | TGTGCCAGCAGCCAACGGACAGCGTCTGGAAACACCATATATTTT | CASSQRTASGNTIYF
NA | TRBJ1-6 | TRBD1 | TRBV18 | TGTGCCAGCTCACCCTTGAACAGGGGGCCCCGAAATTCACCCCTCCACTTT | CASSPLNRGPRNSPLHF
NA | TRBJ2-5 | TRBD2 | TRBV7-9 | TGTGCCAGCAGCTCCGGGGGGGGCCACAATGAGCAGTACTTC | CASSSGGGHNEQYF
many | TRBJ2-7 | NA | TRBV24-1 | TGTGCCACCAGTGACCCGAACGGACCTCCCTACGAGCAGTACTTC | CATSDPNGPPYEQYF
NA | TRBJ2-5 | NA | TRBV20-1 | TGCAGTACATCTTCCGGTTGGGAGACCCAGTACTTC | CSTSSGWETQYF
NA | TRBJ1-2 | NA | TRBV6-5 | TGTGCCAGCAGTTCCGTGACGGGCGGTTATGGCTACACCTTC | CASSSVTGGYGYTF
NA | TRBJ1-2 | NA | TRBV25-1 | TGTGCCAGCAGCCCCAACGGGGGCTATGGCTACACCTTC | CASSPNGGYGYTF
NA | TRBJ2-3 | TRBD2 | TRBV4-1 | TGCGCCAGCAGCCGCGGACTAGTGTCAGATACGCAGTATTTT | CASSRGLVSDTQYF
NA | TRBJ1-1 | NA | TRBV3-1 | TGTGCCAGCAGCCAAGGGTGGGCAGGCACTACTGAAGCTTTCTTT | CASSQGWAGTTEAFF
once | TRBJ2-5 | TRBD1 | TRBV29-1 | TGCAGCGTTGACGCACAGGGGATAGAGACCCAGTACTTC | CSVDAQGIETQYF
NA | TRBJ2-7 | NA | TRBV7-2 | TGTGCCAGCAGCTTAGTCCAACTAGCCTCAATACCCTACGAGCAGTACTTC | CASSLVQLASIPYEQYF
many | TRBJ2-1 | TRBD1 | TRBV2 | TGTGCCAGCCTCCCGTGGGGGACAGGGCACTACAATGAGCAGTTCTTC | CASLPWGTGHYNEQFF
few | TRBJ1-2 | NA | TRBV5-5 | TGTGCCAGCAGCTTGGAATGGGGGAACTATGGCTACACCTTC | CASSLEWGNYGYTF
few | TRBJ1-6 | NA | TRBV10-3 | TGTGCCATCAGTGAGTCGTTTGGGAATTCACCCCCCCACTTT | CAISESFGNSPPHF
NA | TRBJ2-7 | NA | TRBV7-9 | TGTGCCAGCAGCTTAGGTGCAGGGGGGTTTAACGAGCAGTACTTC | CASSLGAGGFNEQYF
NA | TRBJ2-3 | TRBD2 | TRBV7-9 | TGTGCCAGCTGGAAACCAGCGGGGGACACAGATACGCAGTATTTT | CASWKPAGDTDTQYF
NA | TRBJ2-5 | NA | TRBV28 | TGTGCCAGCAGCGAGGGTGTTGCCCGAGAGACCCAGTACTTC | CASSEGVARETQYF
NA | TRBJ2-6 | NA | TRBV25-1 | TGTGCCAGCAGTCAGGGTTGGGGCTCTGGGGCCAACGTCCTGACTTTC | CASSQGWGSGANVLTF
many | TRBJ2-7 | NA | TRBV11-2 | TGTGCCAGCTTACAGGACGGTTACGAGCAGTACTTC | CASLQDGYEQYF
many | TRBJ2-3 | NA | TRBV9 | TGTGCCAGCAGCGTTTCCCTTAGGGGGGATGGCACAGATACGCAGTATTTT | CASSVSLRGDGTDTQYF
NA | TRBJ2-5 | TRBD1 | TRBV29-1 | TGCAGCGGAAAGGGACAGCAAGAGACCCAGTACTTC | CSGKGQQETQYF
NA | TRBJ2-1 | TRBD1 | TRBV28 | TGTGCCAGCAGTTTGGGGACAGCTAACTACGATGAGCAGTTCTTC | CASSLGTANYDEQFF
NA | TRBJ2-1 | TRBD2 | TRBV27 | TGTGCCAGCAGTTTATGGGTAGCGGGAGGGCCGGGCAATGAGCAGTTCTTC | CASSLWVAGGPGNEQFF
NA | TRBJ2-3 | NA | TRBV2 | TGTGCCAGCAGTTCCCAGACGAGGACAGATACGCAGTATTTT | CASSSQTRTDTQYF
NA | TRBJ2-7 | NA | TRBV7-6 | TGTGCCAGCAGCCCCTGGGGCGGCGAGCAGTACTTC | CASSPWGGEQYF
NA | TRBJ2-7 | NA | TRBV20-1 | TGCAGTGCGACCGGGACTCCCTACGAGCAGTACTTC | CSATGTPYEQYF
NA | TRBJ2-7 | NA | TRBV5-1 | TGCGCCAGCAGCTTGACCAGCGCAGCCACCTACGAGCAGTACTTC | CASSLTSAATYEQYF
NA | TRBJ2-7 | TRBD2 | TRBV12-3/TRBV12-4 | TGTGCCAGCGGACTAGCGGCCCCCTACGAGCAGTACTTC | CASGLAAPYEQYF